This T cell receptor (beta chain) was captured by sequencing in a study of kidney transplant recipient with SARS-CoV-2 infection. This clonotype was picked up many times. The CDR3 loop spans 15 amino acids. Germline CDR1 reads LNHDA; CDR2 reads SQIVND (reference sequence). With 7 bases removed from V and 0 bases from J, the gap between germline ends came to 10 bases. One entry per CDR3 protein results from TCRdb running MiXCR on the reads. This sample carries about 240,000 distinct CDR3 sequences, around 28% of them seen once, and the ten largest clones take nearly 7.5%. The source is a male patient younger than 45 who had COVID-19 and was a kidney transplant recipient. Some T cells may be transferred from the graft donor. The starting material was a blood sample, obtained at baseline and on day 111 from a kidney transplant recipient. The V call is TRBV19, the J call TRBJ1-6, with unresolved D. The CDR3 loop is CASTTSYSYNSPLHF. The CDR3 DNA is TGTGCCAGTACCACATCATACTCCTATAATTCACCCCTCCACTTT.